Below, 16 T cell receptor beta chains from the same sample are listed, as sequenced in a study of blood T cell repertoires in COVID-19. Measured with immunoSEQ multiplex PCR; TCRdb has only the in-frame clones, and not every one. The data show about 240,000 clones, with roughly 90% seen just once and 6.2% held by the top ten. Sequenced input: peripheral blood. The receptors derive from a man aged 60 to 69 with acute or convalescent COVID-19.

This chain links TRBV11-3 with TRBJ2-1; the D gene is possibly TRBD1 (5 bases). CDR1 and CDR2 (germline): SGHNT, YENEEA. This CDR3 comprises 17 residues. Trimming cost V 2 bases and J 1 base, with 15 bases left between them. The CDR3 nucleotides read TGTGCCAGCAGCTTATATTTCCCCTCAGGGTCCTACAATGAGCAGTTCTTC. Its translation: CASSLYFPSGSYNEQFF.

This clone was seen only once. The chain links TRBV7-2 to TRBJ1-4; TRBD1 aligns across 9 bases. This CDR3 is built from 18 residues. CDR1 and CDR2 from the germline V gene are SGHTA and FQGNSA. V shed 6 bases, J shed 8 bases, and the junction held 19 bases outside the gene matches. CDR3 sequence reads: CASSRLAATGGLAEKLFF. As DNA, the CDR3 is TGTGCCAGCAGTCGACTCGCAGCGACAGGGGGGCTTGCGGAAAAACTGTTTTTT.

The CDR3 spells CASSEGPAGVYEQYF. In DNA form, the CDR3 reads TGTGCCAGCAGTGAAGGGCCAGCGGGAGTGTACGAGCAGTACTTC. This chain uses TRBV6-1 with TRBJ2-7; 8 bases match TRBD2. Losses at the gene ends were 1 base for V and 4 bases for J; bases not matched to a gene: 6. The CDR3 has 15 residues. Germline loops: CDR1 MNHNS, CDR2 SASEGT.

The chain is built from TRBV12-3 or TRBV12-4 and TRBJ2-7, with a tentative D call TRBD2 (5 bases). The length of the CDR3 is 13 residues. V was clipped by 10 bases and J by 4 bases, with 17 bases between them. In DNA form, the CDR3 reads TGTGCCACCTCGGGGATTGCTGTTTACGAGCAGTACTTC. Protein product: CATSGIAVYEQYF.

The CDR3 region is CASSSVAGANVLTF. DNA of the CDR3: TGTGCCAGCAGCTCCGTTGCTGGGGCCAACGTCCTGACTTTC. This sequence joins TRBV11-3 and TRBJ2-6, with no clear D. CDR1 SGHNT and CDR2 YENEEA come from the germline V gene. This CDR3 contains 14 residues. Deletions cut 4 bases from V and 2 bases from J, with 6 bases between.

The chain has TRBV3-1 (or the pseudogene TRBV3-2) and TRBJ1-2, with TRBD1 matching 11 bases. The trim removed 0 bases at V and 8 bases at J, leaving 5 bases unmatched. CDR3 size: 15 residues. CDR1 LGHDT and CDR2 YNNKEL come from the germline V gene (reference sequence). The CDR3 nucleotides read TGTGCCAGCAGCCAAGATGGACAGGGGGCGAGGGGCTACACCTTC. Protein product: CASSQDGQGARGYTF.

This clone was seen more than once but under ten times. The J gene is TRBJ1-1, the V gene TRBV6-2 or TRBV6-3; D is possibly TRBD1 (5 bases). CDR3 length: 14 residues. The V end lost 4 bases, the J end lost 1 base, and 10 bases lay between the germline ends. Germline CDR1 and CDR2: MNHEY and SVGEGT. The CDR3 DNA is TGTGCCAGCAGTTCAAACAGGCCGAACACTGAAGCTTTCTTT. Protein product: CASSSNRPNTEAFF.

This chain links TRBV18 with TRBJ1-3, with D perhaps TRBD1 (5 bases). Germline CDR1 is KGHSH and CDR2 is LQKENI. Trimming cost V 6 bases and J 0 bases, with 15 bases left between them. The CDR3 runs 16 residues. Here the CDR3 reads CASSQGQGGSGNTIYF. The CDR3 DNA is TGTGCCAGCTCCCAAGGGCAGGGTGGCTCTGGAAACACCATATATTTT.

The CDR3 spells CASSRVTGDTEAFF. The CDR3 DNA reads as TGTGCCAGCAGCCGCGTGACAGGAGACACTGAAGCTTTCTTT. The chain joins TRBV7-2 to TRBJ1-1; D might be TRBD1 (6 bases). The CDR3 length is 14 residues. Germline loops: CDR1 SGHTA, CDR2 FQGNSA. Trimming shortened V by 5 bases and J by 3 bases, and 13 bases separated the two germline ends.

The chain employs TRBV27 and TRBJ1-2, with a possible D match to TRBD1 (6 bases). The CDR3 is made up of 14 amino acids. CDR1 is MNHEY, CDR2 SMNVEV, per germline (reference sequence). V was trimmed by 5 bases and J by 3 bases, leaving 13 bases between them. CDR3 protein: CASSIQGLDYGYTF. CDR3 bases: TGTGCCAGCAGTATCCAGGGGTTAGACTATGGCTACACCTTC.

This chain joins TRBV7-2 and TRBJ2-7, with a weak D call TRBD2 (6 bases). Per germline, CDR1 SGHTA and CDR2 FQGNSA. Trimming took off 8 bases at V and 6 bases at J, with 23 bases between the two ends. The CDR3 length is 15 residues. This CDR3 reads CASDSGGPAPGEQYF. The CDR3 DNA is TGTGCCAGCGACTCCGGGGGACCCGCCCCTGGCGAGCAGTACTTC.

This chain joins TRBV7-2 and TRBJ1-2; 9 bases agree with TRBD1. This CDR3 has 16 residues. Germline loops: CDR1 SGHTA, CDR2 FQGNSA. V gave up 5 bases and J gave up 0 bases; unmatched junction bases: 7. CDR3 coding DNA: TGTGCCAGCAGCGCCGGGACAGGGACTACTAACTATGGCTACACCTTC. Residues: CASSAGTGTTNYGYTF. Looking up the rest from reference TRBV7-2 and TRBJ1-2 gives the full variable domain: GAGVSQSPSNKVTEKGKDVELRCDPISGHTALYWYRQSLGQGLEFLIYFQGNSAPDKSGLPSDRFSAERTGGSVSTLTIQRTQQEDSAVYLCASSAGTGTTNYGYTFGSGTRLTVV.

The CDR3 bases are TGTGCCAGCATGAGCGGAGATACGCAGTATTTT. It is translated as CASMSGDTQYF. The J gene is TRBJ2-3, the V gene TRBV19; a possible D gene is TRBD2 (5 bases). V was cut by 9 bases and J by 5 bases, with 9 bases left in between. Germline V lookup: CDR1 LNHDA, CDR2 SQIVND (reference sequence). The CDR3 loop spans 11 amino acids.

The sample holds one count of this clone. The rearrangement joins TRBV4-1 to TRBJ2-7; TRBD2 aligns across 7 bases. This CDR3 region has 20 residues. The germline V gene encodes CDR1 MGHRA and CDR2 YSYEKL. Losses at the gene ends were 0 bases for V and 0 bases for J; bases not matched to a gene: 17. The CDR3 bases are TGCGCCAGCAGCCAAGATTACACGGGAGGCTTTTCCACCCCCTCCTACGAGCAGTACTTC. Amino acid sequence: CASSQDYTGGFSTPSYEQYF.

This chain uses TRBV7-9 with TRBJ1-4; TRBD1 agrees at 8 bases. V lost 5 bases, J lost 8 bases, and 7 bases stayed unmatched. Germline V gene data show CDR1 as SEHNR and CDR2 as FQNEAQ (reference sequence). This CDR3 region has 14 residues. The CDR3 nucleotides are TGTGCCAGCAGCGTGACAGGGGAGAACGAAAAACTGTTTTTT. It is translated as CASSVTGENEKLFF.

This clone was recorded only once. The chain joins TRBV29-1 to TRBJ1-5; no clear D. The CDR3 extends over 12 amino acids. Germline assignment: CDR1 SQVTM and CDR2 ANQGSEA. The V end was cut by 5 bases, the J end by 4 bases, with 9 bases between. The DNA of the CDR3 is TGCAGCGTTCGCAGCGGGAATCAGCCCCAGCATTTT. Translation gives CSVRSGNQPQHF.